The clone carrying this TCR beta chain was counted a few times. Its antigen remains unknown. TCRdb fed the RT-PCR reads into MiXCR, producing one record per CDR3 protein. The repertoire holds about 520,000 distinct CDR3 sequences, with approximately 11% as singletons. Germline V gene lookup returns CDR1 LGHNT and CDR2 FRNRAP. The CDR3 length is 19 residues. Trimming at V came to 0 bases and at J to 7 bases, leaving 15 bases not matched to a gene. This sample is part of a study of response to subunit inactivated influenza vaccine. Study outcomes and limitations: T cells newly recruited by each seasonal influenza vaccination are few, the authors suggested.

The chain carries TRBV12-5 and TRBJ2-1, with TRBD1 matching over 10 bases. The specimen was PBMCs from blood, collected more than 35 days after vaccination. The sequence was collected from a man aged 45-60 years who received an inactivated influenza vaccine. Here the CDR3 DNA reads TGTGCTAGTGGTTTGGTAATTATGGGGACAGGGGTTATGTTGAATGAGCAGTTCTTC. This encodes CASGLVIMGTGVMLNEQFF.